One sample yielded the 3 T cell receptor beta chains listed below, sequenced in a study of response to subunit inactivated influenza vaccine. TCRdb reprocessed the RT-PCR reads via MiXCR and lists one record per CDR3 protein. The sample gives a few hundred thousand distinct CDR3 sequences, around 7.7% of which show up once; about 12% is in the top ten. The sequences come from PBMCs from blood, collected less than 30 months after vaccination. The receptors originated from a man aged 45 to 75 who received an inactivated influenza vaccine.

This clonotype appeared many times. The gene calls are TRBV12-3 or TRBV12-4 and TRBJ2-1; 9 nucleotides agree with TRBD2. Trimming took 6 bases from V and 5 from J; bases not matched to a gene: 8. The CDR3 consists of 15 residues. The CDR3 DNA is TGTGCCAGCAGCCGCAGACTAGCGGTCCACAATGAGCAGTTCTTC. As protein: CASSRRLAVHNEQFF.

This clonotype was counted a few times. The chain couples TRBV9 to TRBJ2-3, with D tentatively TRBD1 or TRBD2 (5 bases each). Trimming shortened V by 6 bases and J by 1 base, and 15 bases separated the two germline ends. The CDR3 totals 15 residues. From germline, CDR1 is SGDLS and CDR2 YYNGEE. CDR3: CASTLAGLGTDTQYF. CDR3 DNA sequence: TGTGCCAGCACTCTAGCAGGGCTTGGCACAGATACGCAGTATTTT. The full variable domain, completed using reference TRBV9 and TRBJ2-3, is DSGVTQTPKHLITATGQRVTLRCSPRSGDLSVYWYQQSLDQGLQFLIQYYNGEERAKGNILERFSAQQFPDLHSELNLSSLELGDSALYFCASTLAGLGTDTQYFGPGTRLTVL.

The table lists this clonotype with a few counts. The chain recombines TRBV6-5 with TRBJ2-7, with D possibly matching TRBD2 (6 bases). Germline loops: CDR1 MNHEY, CDR2 SVGAGI. Trimming removed 0 bases from V and 2 bases from J, with 11 bases in between. The CDR3 is 15 amino acids. CDR3 in DNA: TGTGCCAGCAGTTACTCGCTTGCGGGAACCTACGAGCAGTACTTC. Its translation is CASSYSLAGTYEQYF.